One sample yielded the 23 T cell receptor beta chains listed below, sequenced in a study of blood T cell repertoires in COVID-19. The method was immunoSEQ multiplex PCR; TCRdb's version includes in-frame clones alone and lacks a portion of them. The repertoire consists of about 290,000 clones, with around four fifths occurring once and the leading ten covering around 4.1%. The sample comprised peripheral blood. These receptor sequences come from a woman between 45 and 65 years old with active or convalescent COVID-19.

V is TRBV7-9 and J is TRBJ1-6, with D perhaps TRBD1 (5 bases). The V and J ends lost 6 bases and 11 bases respectively, with 11 bases between them. The CDR3 contains 12 residues. Germline CDR1 reads SEHNR; CDR2 reads FQNEAQ (reference sequence). CDR3 amino acids: CASRGEGAPLHF. CDR3 nucleotides: TGTGCCAGCAGGGGGGAGGGTGCACCCCTCCACTTT. Full variable domain (missing parts from reference TRBV7-9 and TRBJ1-6): DTGVSQNPRHKITKRGQNVTFRCDPISEHNRLYWYRQTLGQGPEFLTYFQNEAQLEKSRLLSDRFSAERPKGSFSTLEIQRTEQGDSAMYLCASRGEGAPLHFGNGTRLTVT.

The CDR3 DNA sequence: TGTGCCAGCAGCCAAGGCGGCGGGGGCTTTATCATGGAGACCCAGTACTTC. Its translation is CASSQGGGGFIMETQYF. V gene TRBV3-1 (or the pseudogene TRBV3-2) combines with J gene TRBJ2-5, with D maybe TRBD2 (7 bases). This CDR3 has 17 residues. Germline V gives CDR1 LGHDT, CDR2 YNNKEL (reference sequence). The V gene lost 1 base and the J gene lost 5 bases, with 20 bases spanning the gap.

CDR3 bases: TGTGCCAGCTCACCAGGGCAGACAGATACGCAGTATTTT. Amino acids: CASSPGQTDTQYF. This chain joins TRBV18 and TRBJ2-3; unclear D gene. Between the trimmed V and J ends, which lost 2 bases and 3 bases, there was a span of 6 bases. The CDR3 has 13 residues. Germline assignment: CDR1 KGHSH and CDR2 LQKENI.

Points on this clone: The junction differs from germline at one of its ends, possibly a read error. The chain carries TRBV28 and TRBJ2-3, with 9 bases fitting TRBD2. The CDR3 spans 15 residues. CDR1 is MDHEN, CDR2 SYDVKM, per germline. CDR3 region: CASSRAGTSRDTQYF. In DNA form, the CDR3 reads TGTGCCAGCAGTAGGGCCGGGACTAGCAGAGATACGCAGTATTTT.

The J gene is TRBJ1-6, the V gene TRBV19; D is unclear. Looked up from germline, CDR1 is LNHDA and CDR2 is SQIVND (reference sequence). This CDR3 is 15 amino acids long. The V and J ends lost 4 bases and 5 bases respectively, with 12 bases between them. The CDR3 reads CASSTTSSHNSPLHF. CDR3 DNA: TGTGCCAGTAGTACGACATCGAGTCATAATTCACCCCTCCACTTT.

The CDR3 sequence is CASRLQIYGYTF. Here the CDR3 DNA reads TGTGCCAGCAGGCTCCAGATCTATGGCTACACCTTC. The chain combines TRBV2 with TRBJ1-2; no reliable D call. V lost 6 bases and J 4 bases, leaving 9 bases between the germline ends. The CDR3 consists of 12 residues. Germline V gene sequence: CDR1 SNHLY, CDR2 FYNNEI.

The CDR3 DNA sequence: TGTGCCAGCAGCCGAGCTAGCGGGAGAGGTACCGGGGAGCTGTTTTTT. Its protein is CASSRASGRGTGELFF. This chain uses TRBV14 with TRBJ2-2; 10 nucleotides align to TRBD2. The germline gives CDR1 SGHDN, CDR2 FVKESK. Losses at the gene ends were 4 bases for V and 5 bases for J; bases not matched to a gene: 7. The CDR3 spans 16 residues. The complete variable domain, with remaining parts taken from reference TRBV14 and TRBJ2-2, reads EAGVTQFPSHSVIEKGQTVTLRCDPISGHDNLYWYRRVMGKEIKFLLHFVKESKQDESGMPNNRFLAERTGGTYSTLKVQPAELEDSGVYFCASSRASGRGTGELFFGEGSRLTVL.

The chain couples TRBV7-9 to TRBJ2-7; perhaps TRBD1 as D (5 bases). Per the germline V gene, CDR1 is SEHNR and CDR2 is FQNEAQ (reference sequence). This CDR3 has 12 amino acids. V dropped 0 bases and J dropped 10 bases, with 10 bases sitting between them. DNA for the CDR3: TGTGCCAGCAGCTTAGCGTTAGGGGTACAGTACTTC. Encoded protein: CASSLALGVQYF.

This chain joins TRBV15 and TRBJ2-3; 11 positions match TRBD1. The CDR3 totals 13 residues. Unmatched junction bases numbered 4, after V lost 1 base and J lost 13 bases. Germline CDR1 and CDR2: LNHNV and YYDKDF (reference sequence). The CDR3 DNA is TGTGCCACCAGCAGAGCTCGGGACAGGGGGGAGTATTTT. Amino acids: CATSRARDRGEYF.

The chain carries TRBV18 and TRBJ1-2; D gene unclear. Per the germline V gene, CDR1 is KGHSH and CDR2 is LQKENI. The CDR3 runs 14 residues. The ends were cut back, 0 bases at V and 3 bases at J, with 8 bases in the middle. CDR3 DNA sequence: TGTGCCAGCTCACCACCGGGCAGTCACTATGGCTACACCTTC. It specifies CASSPPGSHYGYTF. The full variable domain, with the rest looked up from reference TRBV18 and TRBJ1-2, is NAGVMQNPRHLVRRRGQEARLRCSPMKGHSHVYWYRQLPEEGLKFMVYLQKENIIDESGMPKERFSAEFPKEGPSILRIQQVVRGDSAAYFCASSPPGSHYGYTFGSGTRLTVV.

The chain combines TRBV6-4 with TRBJ2-2, with a weak D call TRBD1 (6 bases). Trimming stripped 3 bases from V and 5 bases from J, with 13 bases between. Germline V gene sequence: CDR1 MRHNA, CDR2 SNTAGT. The CDR3 extends over 15 amino acids. CDR3 sequence reads: CASSEAQGLTGELFF. In DNA form, the CDR3 reads TGTGCCAGCAGTGAGGCCCAGGGGTTAACCGGGGAGCTGTTTTTT.

The chain recombines TRBV5-1 with TRBJ2-1; 8 nucleotides agree with TRBD2. This CDR3 comprises 15 residues. Germline V gene sequence: CDR1 SGHRS, CDR2 YFSETQ. With 0 bases clipped from V and 9 bases from J, the junction kept 8 bases outside the gene matches. CDR3 loop: CASSLAGGGRTEQFF. The CDR3, as DNA: TGCGCCAGCAGCTTGGCCGGGGGCGGGAGGACTGAGCAGTTCTTC.

This chain's CDR3 is CASRLWGGANTEAFF. As DNA, the CDR3 is TGTGCCAGCAGACTCTGGGGGGGGGCAAACACTGAAGCTTTCTTT. The chain combines TRBV28 with TRBJ1-1, with D perhaps TRBD1 (6 bases). V was shortened by 6 bases and J by 2 bases, with 16 bases between the two germline ends. The CDR3 extends over 15 amino acids. CDR1 is MDHEN and CDR2 is SYDVKM in the germline V gene. The variable domain in full, with the rest retrieved from reference TRBV28 and TRBJ1-1, is DVKVTQSSRYLVKRTGEKVFLECVQDMDHENMFWYRQDPGLGLRLIYFSYDVKMKEKGDIPEGYSVSREKKERFSLILESASTNQTSMYLCASRLWGGANTEAFFGQGTRLTVV.

The chain employs TRBV12-3 or TRBV12-4 and TRBJ1-1, with unresolved D. Trimming took 2 bases from V and 2 from J, leaving 3 bases between them. This CDR3 has 12 amino acids. Here the CDR3 DNA reads TGTGCCAGCAGTTTACTTAACACTGAAGCTTTCTTT. It translates to CASSLLNTEAFF.

The V call is TRBV19, the J call TRBJ2-2; possibly TRBD2 for D (6 bases). From germline, CDR1 is LNHDA and CDR2 SQIVND (reference sequence). This CDR3 has 17 amino acids. V was shortened by 2 bases and J by 2 bases, with 15 bases between the two germline ends. The CDR3 region has the DNA TGTGCCAGTAGTATATTGGCCCTAGCGCGCAACACCGGGGAGCTGTTTTTT. Amino acid sequence: CASSILALARNTGELFF.

CDR3 bases: TGTGCCAGCAGTTTATCGGGGGGAGGGGCCAACGTCCTGACTTTC. Translating it yields CASSLSGGGANVLTF. The chain employs TRBV27 and TRBJ2-6, with TRBD2 as a possible D gene (6 bases). Deletions cut 0 bases from V and 4 bases from J, with 7 bases between. Germline V gene sequence: CDR1 MNHEY, CDR2 SMNVEV (reference sequence). The CDR3 loop spans 15 amino acids.

The chain links TRBV5-4 to TRBJ1-1, with D perhaps TRBD1 (6 bases). The length of the CDR3 is 15 residues. Trimming left V 5 bases short and J 1 base short, with 15 bases between. CDR1 and CDR2 from the germline V gene are SGHNT and YYREEE (reference sequence). Here the CDR3 DNA reads TGTGCCAGCAGGACCGCGCAGGGGAAGAACACTGAAGCTTTCTTT. It specifies CASRTAQGKNTEAFF.

This clone appeared once. The chain couples TRBV18 to TRBJ2-1; possibly TRBD1 for D (6 bases). From germline, CDR1 is KGHSH and CDR2 LQKENI. This CDR3 is built from 15 residues. Trimming removed 2 bases from V and 2 bases from J, with 10 bases in between. The chain's CDR3 is CASSPSGTPYNEQFF. Written as DNA, the CDR3 is TGTGCCAGCTCACCATCCGGGACACCCTACAATGAGCAGTTCTTC.

V is TRBV2 and J is TRBJ2-1; 10 bases fit TRBD2. Per the germline V gene, CDR1 is SNHLY and CDR2 is FYNNEI. The CDR3 length is 13 residues. The ends lost 7 bases at V and 16 bases at J; junction bases unmatched: 13. CDR3 DNA: TGTGCCAGCACCGTGGGGAGCGGGAGGGAAGTATTCTTC. Encoded protein: CASTVGSGREVFF.

The chain carries TRBV6-4 and TRBJ1-2, with 8 bases that match TRBD1. J was trimmed by 7 bases and V by 2 bases; bases with no gene match: 6. This CDR3 comprises 14 residues. Germline values: CDR1 MRHNA, CDR2 SNTAGT. CDR3 coding DNA: TGTGCCAGCAGTGACCAGGACAGGGTTGGTGGCTACACCTTC. Amino acids: CASSDQDRVGGYTF.

The CDR3 reads CASSDPSGEETQYF. The DNA for the CDR3 is TGTGCCAGCAGCGACCCCTCAGGGGAGGAGACCCAGTACTTC. V gene TRBV9 combines with J gene TRBJ2-5; perhaps TRBD1 as D (6 bases). Trimming pared 3 bases from V and 5 bases from J, leaving 14 bases between. This CDR3 comprises 14 residues. The germline gives CDR1 SGDLS, CDR2 YYNGEE.

The chain couples TRBV7-8 to TRBJ1-1; 11 nucleotides match TRBD1. The CDR3 runs 16 residues. The V gene end was trimmed by 5 bases and the J gene end by 5 bases; junction bases not matched to a gene: 10. Germline lookup yields CDR1 SGHVS and CDR2 FQNEAQ. CDR3 in amino acids: CASSDSGTGGPTEAFF. The CDR3 nucleotides are TGTGCCAGCAGCGACTCCGGGACAGGGGGTCCAACTGAAGCTTTCTTT.

This chain uses TRBV19 with TRBJ1-1; 9 bases align to TRBD1. The V gene end was trimmed by 5 bases and the J gene end by 6 bases; junction bases not matched to a gene: 10. Germline V CDR1 and CDR2: LNHDA, SQIVND (reference sequence). CDR3 length: 15 residues. This chain's CDR3 is CASSWDRDRVSEAFF. DNA for the CDR3: TGTGCCAGTAGTTGGGACCGGGACAGGGTCTCTGAAGCTTTCTTT.